What follows are 24 T cell receptor beta chains derived from one specimen sequenced in a study of cytomegalovirus exposure and HLA in healthy donors. Primers for the PCR totalled 60 Vbeta and 13 Jbeta. Profiling relied on immunoSEQ multiplex PCR, and the TCRdb table lists in-frame clones only, not all of them. The sample contains approximately 150,000 clones, 70% to 80% of which appear only once. Sequencing was done on a sample of PBMCs. These receptors came from a human donor in good health.

Here the CDR3 DNA reads TGTGCCAGCAGCTTAGGCGGCGCGGGGGGGGAACTCTACAATGAGCAGTTCTTC. Translated, it gives CASSLGGAGGELYNEQFF. The chain links TRBV7-2 to TRBJ2-1; 9 bases match TRBD2. Per the germline V gene, CDR1 is SGHTA and CDR2 is FQGNSA. Germline trimming cut 1 base from V and 3 bases from J; bases unmatched to any gene: 10. The CDR3 extends over 18 amino acids.

The rearrangement links TRBV2 to TRBJ1-1; weak D call: TRBD1 (5 bases). Germline V lookup: CDR1 SNHLY, CDR2 FYNNEI. Trimming took 7 bases from V and 5 from J, leaving 11 bases between them. The CDR3 consists of 12 residues. The CDR3 DNA sequence: TGTGCCAGCACGGGGGAGGGGACTGAAGCTTTCTTT. Translation: CASTGEGTEAFF. The full variable domain, its missing parts supplied by reference TRBV2 and TRBJ1-1, is EPEVTQTPSHQVTQMGQEVILRCVPISNHLYFYWYRQILGQKVEFLVSFYNNEISEKSEIFDDQFSVERPDGSNFTLKIRSTKLEDSAMYFCASTGEGTEAFFGQGTRLTVV.

The chain links TRBV5-4 to TRBJ2-7; D is unclear. CDR1 SGHNT and CDR2 YYREEE come from the germline V gene (reference sequence). This CDR3 has 14 residues. V was cut by 4 bases and J by 2 bases, with 13 bases left in between. The CDR3 loop reads CASSRESRAYEQYF. The CDR3 DNA reads as TGTGCCAGCAGCAGAGAATCCCGGGCCTACGAGCAGTACTTC.

The chain couples TRBV2 to TRBJ2-7; the match to TRBD1 covers 9 bases. CDR1 and CDR2 (germline): SNHLY, FYNNEI. Trimming removed 4 bases from V and 1 base from J; junction bases left unmatched: 2. This CDR3 is 14 amino acids long. The chain's CDR3 is CASSVTGGSYEQYF. The CDR3 DNA reads as TGTGCCAGCAGTGTGACAGGGGGATCCTACGAGCAGTACTTC.

The V gene is TRBV7-2, the J gene TRBJ1-6, with TRBD1 matching over 8 bases. Germline-derived CDR1 and CDR2 are SGHTA and FQGNSA. The CDR3 length is 15 residues. J lost 7 bases, V lost 5 bases, and 7 bases had no gene match. CDR3 sequence reads: CASSIKDRANSPLHF. CDR3 DNA sequence: TGTGCCAGCAGCATTAAGGACAGGGCGAATTCACCCCTCCACTTT.

The CDR3: CATLANYGYTF. The CDR3 DNA reads TGTGCCACCTTAGCTAACTATGGCTACACCTTC. The chain employs TRBV10-3 and TRBJ1-2; D is ambiguous. Germline V gene sequence: CDR1 ENHRY, CDR2 SYGVKD. This CDR3 has 11 residues. The germline V and J ends were trimmed by 10 bases and 0 bases, with 6 bases remaining between them.

This clone was counted a single time. The chain is built from TRBV27 and TRBJ2-1, with 8 nucleotides matching TRBD1. The CDR3 spans 15 residues. Germline loops: CDR1 MNHEY, CDR2 SMNVEV (reference sequence). J lost 3 bases, V lost 2 bases, and 3 bases had no gene match. The CDR3 nucleotides read TGTGCCAGCAGTTTAGGGACAGGAAACTACAATGAGCAGTTCTTC. It codes for CASSLGTGNYNEQFF.

In this sample, this clone turned up once. The chain employs TRBV28 and TRBJ1-5; D perhaps matches TRBD1 (6 bases). Germline V gene data show CDR1 as MDHEN and CDR2 as SYDVKM. The CDR3 totals 16 residues. Trimming took 5 bases from V and 1 from J, leaving 15 bases between them. The CDR3 loop reads CASSPKQGLSNQPQHF. CDR3 bases: TGTGCCAGCAGTCCCAAACAGGGTTTGAGCAATCAGCCCCAGCATTTT.

The chain has TRBV27 and TRBJ2-3; D gene ambiguous. This CDR3 region has 15 residues. Germline-derived CDR1 and CDR2 are MNHEY and SMNVEV (reference sequence). Trimming removed 3 bases from V and 0 bases from J, with 10 bases in between. The CDR3 DNA sequence: TGTGCCAGCAGTTTCCCACAGAATAGCACAGATACGCAGTATTTT. This codes for CASSFPQNSTDTQYF.

This chain uses TRBV4-3 with TRBJ2-4; TRBD2 might be the D (5 bases). Germline V gives CDR1 LGHNA, CDR2 YSLEER. The CDR3 covers 20 residues. With 0 bases removed from V and 6 bases from J, the gap between germline ends came to 27 bases. CDR3 DNA sequence: TGCGCCAGCAGCCAAGATTGGACTGCCGTTTCTTTCCAACGGGGAAACATTCAGTACTTC. It encodes CASSQDWTAVSFQRGNIQYF.

CDR3 protein: CASSLEGNGYTF. CDR3 DNA sequence: TGTGCCAGCAGCTTAGAGGGGAATGGCTACACCTTC. This chain connects TRBV7-8 to TRBJ1-2, with D tentatively TRBD1 (5 bases). The germline V and J ends were trimmed by 1 base and 6 bases, with 6 bases remaining between them. This CDR3 is built from 12 residues. Germline V gene sequence: CDR1 SGHVS, CDR2 FQNEAQ.

This clone occurred once. V and J are TRBV7-9 and TRBJ1-1; 7 bases map to TRBD1. Per the germline V gene, CDR1 is SEHNR and CDR2 is FQNEAQ (reference sequence). The J segment lost 7 bases and the V segment lost 7 bases, leaving 9 bases of the junction unmatched. There are 13 residues in the CDR3. The CDR3 DNA sequence: TGTGCCAGCAACGTACAGGGGTGGGTTGAAGCTTTCTTT. Translated, it gives CASNVQGWVEAFF.

The chain carries TRBV28 and TRBJ1-5; weak D call: TRBD1 (6 bases). The CDR3 is 14 amino acids. CDR1 is MDHEN and CDR2 is SYDVKM in the germline V gene. Trimming stripped 6 bases from V and 5 bases from J, with 14 bases between. The chain's CDR3 is CASSWDTTYQPQHF. For the CDR3, the DNA is TGTGCCAGCAGCTGGGACACGACATATCAGCCCCAGCATTTT.

Regarding this clone: The junction departs from germline at one end; a sequencing error may be responsible. CDR3 coding DNA: TGTGCCACCGTGCCGGGAGGGGCGGGCTATGGCTACCCCTTC. Amino acid sequence: CATVPGGAGYGYPF. This chain uses TRBV19 with TRBJ1-2; weak D call: TRBD1 (5 bases). The length of the CDR3 is 14 residues. The germline gives CDR1 LNHDA, CDR2 SQIVND (reference sequence).

The chain links TRBV11-2 to TRBJ2-1, with D possibly matching TRBD2 (6 bases). This CDR3 has 14 residues. Germline V lookup: CDR1 SGHAT, CDR2 FQNNGV. Trimming took 6 bases from V and 9 from J, leaving 18 bases between them. The CDR3 protein is CASSSQKDGSEQFF. CDR3 DNA: TGTGCCAGCAGTAGCCAGAAGGACGGGAGTGAGCAGTTCTTC.

The chain employs TRBV10-3 and TRBJ2-2, with TRBD1 matching over 7 bases. This CDR3 spans 14 amino acids. Germline CDR1 ENHRY, CDR2 SYGVKD. The trim removed 2 bases at V and 8 bases at J, leaving 5 bases unmatched. CDR3 sequence: CAISEDGQAGELFF. The CDR3 region has the DNA TGTGCCATCAGTGAGGACGGACAGGCAGGGGAGCTGTTTTTT.

V and J are TRBV9 and TRBJ2-1; 12 bases align to TRBD2. The CDR3 is 17 amino acids. Germline V gene sequence: CDR1 SGDLS, CDR2 YYNGEE. V lost 3 bases to trimming and J lost 4 bases; unmatched junction nucleotides: 8. The CDR3 coding sequence is TGTGCCAGCAGCGGACGACTAGCGGGAGTTCATTACAATGAGCAGTTCTTC. Translating gives CASSGRLAGVHYNEQFF.

V is TRBV19 and J is TRBJ2-7; 7 nucleotides agree with TRBD1. The CDR3 loop spans 15 amino acids. V trimming: 2 bases; J trimming: 4 bases; junction bases outside the gene matches: 8. The V gene's germline CDR1 is LNHDA and CDR2 SQIVND (reference sequence). CDR3 in DNA: TGTGCCAGTAGTATAACGGGACAGCCTTTTTACGAGCAGTACTTC. Encoded protein: CASSITGQPFYEQYF.

The chain couples TRBV7-2 to TRBJ2-2, with 7 bases aligning to TRBD2. V shed 1 base and J 5 bases; nucleotides not matched to a gene: 7. Germline V lookup: CDR1 SGHTA, CDR2 FQGNSA. This CDR3 region has 16 residues. The chain's CDR3 is CASSLGLAAPTGELFF. CDR3 bases: TGTGCCAGCAGCTTAGGGCTAGCGGCTCCAACCGGGGAGCTGTTTTTT.

The chain has TRBV6-5 and TRBJ1-1, with 7 bases fitting TRBD1. This CDR3 contains 13 residues. J was trimmed by 7 bases and V by 6 bases; bases with no gene match: 8. CDR1 and CDR2 (germline): MNHEY, SVGAGI. The CDR3 DNA follows: TGTGCCAGCAGCCCTCCGGGACAGAGTGAAGCTTTCTTT. The encoded protein is CASSPPGQSEAFF.

This chain connects TRBV13 to TRBJ1-1, with a weak D call TRBD1 (5 bases). Germline CDR1 PRHDT, CDR2 FYEKMQ (reference sequence). The CDR3 spans 14 residues. V lost 4 bases and J lost 1, with 10 bases in between. The CDR3 DNA sequence: TGTGCCAGCAGCTCGGACACCCCGAACACTGAAGCTTTCTTT. The encoded protein is CASSSDTPNTEAFF.

The chain links TRBV4-2 to TRBJ1-5; maybe TRBD1 (5 bases). Germline CDR1 and CDR2: LGHNA and YNFKEQ. CDR3 length: 16 residues. Between the trimmed V and J ends, which lost 1 base and 6 bases, there was a span of 16 bases. The CDR3 DNA reads TGTGCCAGCAGCCAAGGGGCAGAGATAAGGGGTCAGCCCCAGCATTTT. Protein: CASSQGAEIRGQPQHF.

The rearrangement links TRBV28 to TRBJ2-1; 8 bases agree with TRBD2. The CDR3 contains 14 residues. With V trimmed by 5 bases and J by 10 bases, 10 bases remained unmatched. Germline CDR1 MDHEN, CDR2 SYDVKM. The CDR3 loop is CASSPPGGASEQFF. CDR3 sequence (DNA): TGTGCCAGCAGTCCCCCCGGGGGGGCCTCCGAGCAGTTCTTC.

The CDR3 bases are TGTGCCAGCATTGGTATAGCGTCGAACACTGAAGCTTTCTTT. This codes for CASIGIASNTEAFF. The chain uses TRBV2 and TRBJ1-1; no reliable D call. The CDR3 spans 14 residues. V dropped 7 bases and J dropped 1 base, with 13 bases sitting between them. Germline-derived CDR1 and CDR2 are SNHLY and FYNNEI. Combining the CDR3 with reference TRBV2 and TRBJ1-1 gives the whole variable domain EPEVTQTPSHQVTQMGQEVILRCVPISNHLYFYWYRQILGQKVEFLVSFYNNEISEKSEIFDDQFSVERPDGSNFTLKIRSTKLEDSAMYFCASIGIASNTEAFFGQGTRLTVV.